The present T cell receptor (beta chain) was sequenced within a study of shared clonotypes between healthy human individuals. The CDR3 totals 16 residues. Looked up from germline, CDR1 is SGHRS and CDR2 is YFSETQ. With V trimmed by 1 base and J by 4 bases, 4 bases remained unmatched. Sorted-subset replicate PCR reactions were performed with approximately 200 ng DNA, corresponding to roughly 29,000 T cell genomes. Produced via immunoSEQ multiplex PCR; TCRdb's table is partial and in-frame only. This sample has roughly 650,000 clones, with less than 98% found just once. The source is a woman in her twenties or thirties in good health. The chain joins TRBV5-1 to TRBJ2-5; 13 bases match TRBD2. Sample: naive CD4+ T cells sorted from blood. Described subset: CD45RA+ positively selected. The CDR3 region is CASSLSLAGGPETQYF. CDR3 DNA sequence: TGCGCCAGCAGCTTGTCACTAGCGGGAGGGCCAGAGACCCAGTACTTC.